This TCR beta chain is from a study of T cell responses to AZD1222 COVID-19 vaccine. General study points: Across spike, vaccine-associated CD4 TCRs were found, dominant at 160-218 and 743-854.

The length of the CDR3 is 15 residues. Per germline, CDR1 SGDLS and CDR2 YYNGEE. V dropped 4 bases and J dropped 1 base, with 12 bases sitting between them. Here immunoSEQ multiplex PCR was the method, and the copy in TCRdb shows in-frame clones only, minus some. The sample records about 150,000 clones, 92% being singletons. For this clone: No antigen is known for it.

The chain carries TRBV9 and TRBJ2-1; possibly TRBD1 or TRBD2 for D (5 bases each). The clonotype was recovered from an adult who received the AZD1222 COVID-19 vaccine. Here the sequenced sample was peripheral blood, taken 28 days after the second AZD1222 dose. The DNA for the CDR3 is TGTGCCAGCAGCCCGACCGGGGCTTCCTACAATGAGCAGTTCTTC. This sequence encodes CASSPTGASYNEQFF.